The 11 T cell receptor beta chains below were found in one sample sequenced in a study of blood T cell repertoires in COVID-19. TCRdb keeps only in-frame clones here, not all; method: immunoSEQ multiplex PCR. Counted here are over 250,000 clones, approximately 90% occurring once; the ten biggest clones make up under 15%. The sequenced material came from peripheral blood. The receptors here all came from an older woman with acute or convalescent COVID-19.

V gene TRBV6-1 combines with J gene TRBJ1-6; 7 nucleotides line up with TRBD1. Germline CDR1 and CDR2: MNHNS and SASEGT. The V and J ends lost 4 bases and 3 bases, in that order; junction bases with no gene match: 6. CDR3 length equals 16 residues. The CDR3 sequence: CASSGPGQSYNSPLHF. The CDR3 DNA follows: TGTGCCAGCAGTGGGCCGGGACAGAGCTATAATTCACCCCTCCACTTT.

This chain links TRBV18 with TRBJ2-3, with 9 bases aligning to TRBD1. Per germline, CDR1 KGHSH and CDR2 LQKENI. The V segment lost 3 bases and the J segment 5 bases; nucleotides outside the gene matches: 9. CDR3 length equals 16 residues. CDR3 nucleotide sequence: TGTGCCAGCTCACCCTGGGGGACAGGGACGGTAGATACGCAGTATTTT. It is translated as CASSPWGTGTVDTQYF.

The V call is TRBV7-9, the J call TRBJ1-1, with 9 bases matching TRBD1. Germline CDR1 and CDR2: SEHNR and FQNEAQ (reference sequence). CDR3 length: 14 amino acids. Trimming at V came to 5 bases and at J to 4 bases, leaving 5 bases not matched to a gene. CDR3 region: CASSQTGGGTEAFF. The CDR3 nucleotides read TGTGCCAGCAGCCAGACAGGGGGAGGCACTGAAGCTTTCTTT.

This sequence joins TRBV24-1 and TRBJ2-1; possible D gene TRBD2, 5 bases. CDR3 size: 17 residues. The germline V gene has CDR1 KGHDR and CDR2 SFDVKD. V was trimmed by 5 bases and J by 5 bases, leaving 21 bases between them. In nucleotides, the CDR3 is TGTGCCACCAGTGGACGGGTAGGGAGCGGTTATCACAATGAGCAGTTCTTC. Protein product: CATSGRVGSGYHNEQFF.

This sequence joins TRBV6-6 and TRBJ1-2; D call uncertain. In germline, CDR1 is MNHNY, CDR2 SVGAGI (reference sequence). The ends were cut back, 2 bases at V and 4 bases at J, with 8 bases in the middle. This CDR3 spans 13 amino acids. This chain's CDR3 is CASSYEQSYGYTF. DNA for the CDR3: TGTGCCAGCAGTTACGAACAGAGCTATGGCTACACCTTC.

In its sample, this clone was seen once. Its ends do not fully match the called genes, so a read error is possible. The CDR3 loop is CASSSGLAGTDTQYF. The CDR3 nucleotides are TGTGCTAGCAGCTCCGGACTAGCGGGAACAGATACGCAGTATTTT. The chain uses TRBV7-7 and TRBJ2-3, with TRBD2 matching 12 bases. There are 15 residues in the CDR3. Per the germline V gene, CDR1 is SSHAT and CDR2 is FNYEAQ (reference sequence).

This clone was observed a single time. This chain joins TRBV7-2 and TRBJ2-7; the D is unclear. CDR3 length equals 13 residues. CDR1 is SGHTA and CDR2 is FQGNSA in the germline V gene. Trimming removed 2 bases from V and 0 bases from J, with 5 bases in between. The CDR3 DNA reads TGTGCCAGCAGCTTACACTCCTCCTACGAGCAGTACTTC. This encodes CASSLHSSYEQYF.

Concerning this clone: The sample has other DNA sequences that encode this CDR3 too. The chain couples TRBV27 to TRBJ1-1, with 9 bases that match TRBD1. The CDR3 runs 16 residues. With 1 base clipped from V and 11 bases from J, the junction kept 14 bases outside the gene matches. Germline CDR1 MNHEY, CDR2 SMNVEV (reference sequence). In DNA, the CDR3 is TGTGCCAGCAGTTTATTACAGGGACAGGGAAGCCAGGCGGCTTTCTTT. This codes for CASSLLQGQGSQAAFF.

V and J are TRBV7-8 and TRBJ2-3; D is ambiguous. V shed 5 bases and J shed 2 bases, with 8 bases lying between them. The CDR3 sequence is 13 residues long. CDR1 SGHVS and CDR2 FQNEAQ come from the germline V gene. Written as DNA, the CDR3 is TGTGCCAGCAGCCCGCGATTCACAGATACGCAGTATTTT. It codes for CASSPRFTDTQYF.

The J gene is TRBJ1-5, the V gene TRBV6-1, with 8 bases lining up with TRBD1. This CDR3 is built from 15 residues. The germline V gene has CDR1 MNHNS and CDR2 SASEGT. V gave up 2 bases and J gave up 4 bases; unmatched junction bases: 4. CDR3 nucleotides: TGTGCCAGCAGTGAACAGGGGGCAGGTAATCAGCCCCAGCATTTT. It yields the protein CASSEQGAGNQPQHF.

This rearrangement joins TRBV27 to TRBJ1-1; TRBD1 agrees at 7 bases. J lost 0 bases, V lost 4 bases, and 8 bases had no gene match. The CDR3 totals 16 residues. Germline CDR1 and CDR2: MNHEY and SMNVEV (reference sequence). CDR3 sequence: CASSSTRDRLNTEAFF. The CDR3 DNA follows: TGTGCCAGCAGTTCGACCCGGGACAGATTGAACACTGAAGCTTTCTTT.